The clone carrying this T cell receptor beta chain has a handful of counts. The antigen is undetermined. This sample was taken from a study of T-cell memory formation after mild COVID-19. Findings of the study overall: SARS-CoV-2 specificity of second-wave clones peaking day 37 was unconfirmed. Prior to infection, memory already included some responding clones, suggesting cross-reactive memory joined.

UMIs and sample barcodes were carried by the TCR alpha and TCR beta cDNA libraries that 5'RACE produced using constant-segment primers. TCRdb passed the 5' RACE reads through MiXCR, listing each CDR3 protein once. The table shows 300,000 to 400,000 distinct CDR3 sequences, with roughly 15% occurring only once. The sample was PBMCs or a T cell subset sorted from them (not recorded which). The source is a man in his late teens or twenties who had mild COVID-19 (a few samples of this study predate the infection). Cell type and time point are not known.

CDR3 amino acids: CASSQQGTYGYTF. CDR3 bases: TGTGCCAGCAGCCAACAGGGAACCTATGGCTACACCTTC. V gene TRBV7-2 combines with J gene TRBJ1-2; perhaps TRBD1 as D (6 bases). The CDR3 loop spans 13 amino acids. V dropped 5 bases and J dropped 4 bases, with 11 bases sitting between them. CDR1 SGHTA and CDR2 FQGNSA come from the germline V gene. The entire variable domain, with the rest obtained from reference TRBV7-2 and TRBJ1-2, is as follows: GAGVSQSPSNKVTEKGKDVELRCDPISGHTALYWYRQSLGQGLEFLIYFQGNSAPDKSGLPSDRFSAERTGGSVSTLTIQRTQQEDSAVYLCASSQQGTYGYTFGSGTRLTVV.